A selection of T cell receptor beta chains follows, all from one sample in a study of T cells in Graves' hyperthyroidism and ophthalmopathy. Each CDR3 protein is one row after TCRdb ran MiXCR on the multiplex PCR reads. The sample lists around 450,000 distinct CDR3 sequences, roughly 14% seen once, with 7.5% to 9% in the top ten. The specimen sequenced was blood. These receptors all come from a woman under 30 with Graves' hyperthyroidism. Both conserved end residues are part of each CDR3. D genes are given only for firm matches. Clone size, where shown, is once, few, many, or a class for clones that have expanded.

D gene	V gene	J gene	clone size	CDR3 DNA	CDR3 protein
NA	TRBV7-8	TRBJ2-2	many	TGTGCCAGCAGCTTAGTGGGGGGGCACACCGGGGAGCTGTTTTTT	CASSLVGGHTGELFF
NA	TRBV7-3	TRBJ2-1	many	TGTGCCAGCAGCCGGATGGGTGAGGGGGGCCCCTACAATGAGCAGTTCTTC	CASSRMGEGGPYNEQFF
TRBD2	TRBV6-2/TRBV6-3	TRBJ2-7	many	TGTGCCAGCACCTCGGGACTAGATGTCTACGAGCAGTACTTC	CASTSGLDVYEQYF
NA	TRBV4-1	TRBJ1-2	few	TGCGCCAGCAGCCAAGGTTTCCGGGGACCGCGTTACTATGGCTACACCTTC	CASSQGFRGPRYYGYTF
NA	TRBV6-5	TRBJ1-5	few	TGTGCCAGCAGTTACTCCGGGGTTAATCAGCCCCAGCATTTT	CASSYSGVNQPQHF
TRBD2	TRBV20-1	TRBJ2-3	many	TGCAGTGCTAGGTGGACTAGCGGGGAGTATTTT	CSARWTSGEYF
NA	TRBV5-1	TRBJ2-1	many	TGCGCCAGCAGCTTCACAGCGGACTACAATGAGCAGTTCTTC	CASSFTADYNEQFF
NA	TRBV3-1	TRBJ2-3	many	TGTGCCAGCAGCCAAGTACGCAGGGGGGTTCCGGATACGCAGTATTTT	CASSQVRRGVPDTQYF
NA	TRBV3-1	TRBJ2-1	many	TGTGCCAGCAGCCCGACCGCGGGGCGGGGACCCTACAATGAGCAGTTCTTC	CASSPTAGRGPYNEQFF
TRBD2	TRBV9	TRBJ2-7	many	TGTGCCAGCAGCGTAGCTACGGCCAGCGGGAGTAGCGAGCAGTACTTC	CASSVATASGSSEQYF
NA	TRBV6-1	TRBJ1-2	NA	TGTGCCAGCAGTGAACCCCCTGGCTACACCTTC	CASSEPPGYTF
TRBD2	TRBV11-3	TRBJ2-5	many	TGTGCCAGCAGCTTGCAAGAGCGTGGGACTAGCTGGCAAGAGACCCAGTACTTC	CASSLQERGTSWQETQYF
TRBD2	TRBV27	TRBJ2-3	NA	TGTACCAGCAGTTATACGGGGGGGCAAAGGACGCAGTATTTT	CTSSYTGGQRTQYF
NA	TRBV3-1	TRBJ1-1	many	TGTGCCAGCAGCCAAGGAGAAGGGTTGAACACTGAAGCTTTCTTT	CASSQGEGLNTEAFF
NA	TRBV12-3/TRBV12-4	TRBJ1-2	many	TGTGCCAGCAGTCTTGAGGGACTGGGCGGCTACACCTTC	CASSLEGLGGYTF
TRBD2	TRBV6-4	TRBJ2-1	many	TGTGCCAGCAGTGAGGGACTAGCGGGAGAAGATGATGAGCAGTTCTTC	CASSEGLAGEDDEQFF
TRBD2	TRBV6-1	TRBJ2-3	many	TGTGCCAGCAGAATAACCGGGACTAGCGGCGCAGATACGCAGTATTTT	CASRITGTSGADTQYF
TRBD1	TRBV5-1	TRBJ1-2	many	TGCGCCAGCAGCTTATCGACAGGGGAGGATGGCTACACCTTC	CASSLSTGEDGYTF
NA	TRBV6-2/TRBV6-3	TRBJ1-4	NA	TGTGCCAGCAGTACAGGGCTTAATGAAAAACTGTTTTTT	CASSTGLNEKLFF
NA	TRBV19	TRBJ1-2	few	TGTGCCAGTCACACCGGTGAGGGGCCACCGAGAACAGGCTACACCTTC	CASHTGEGPPRTGYTF
NA	TRBV29-1	TRBJ2-7	few	TGCAGCGTTGAATTACCAGGGGCCGTAGTAGAGCAGTACTTC	CSVELPGAVVEQYF
TRBD1	TRBV30	TRBJ1-1	many	TGTGCCTGGAGTAACACGGGCCAGGGGGACACTGAAGCTTTCTTT	CAWSNTGQGDTEAFF
NA	TRBV2	TRBJ1-3	many	TGTGCCATCAAACGGGGTCAGGCGCATGGACGTGGAAACACCATATATTTT	CAIKRGQAHGRGNTIYF
NA	TRBV4-1	TRBJ1-2	NA	TGCGCCAGCAGCCAAGATAGGGGAGGCAGGGGCTTCTATGGCTACACCTTC	CASSQDRGGRGFYGYTF
NA	TRBV7-9	TRBJ2-2	many	TGTGCCAGCAGCTTAGGTTATATCGGCGGGACAGAAAACACCGGGGAGCTGTTTTTT	CASSLGYIGGTENTGELFF
NA	TRBV27	TRBJ2-2	many	TGTGCCAGCAGTTGGAAGGGCGCCGGGGAGCTGTTTTTT	CASSWKGAGELFF
NA	TRBV4-2	TRBJ1-5	NA	TGTGCCAGCAGTAGTAACGTGGCCGGGGGATATCAGCCCCAGCATTTT	CASSSNVAGGYQPQHF
TRBD1	TRBV2	TRBJ2-5	many	TGTGCCAGCACGAGACAGGGAATGCAGGAGACCCAGTACTTC	CASTRQGMQETQYF
TRBD1	TRBV5-1	TRBJ2-7	many	TGCGCCAGCAAGCTCGGGACAGTCTCCTACGAGCAGTACTTC	CASKLGTVSYEQYF
NA	TRBV11-2	TRBJ2-2	many	TGTGCCAGCAGCCGCGGACAGATCACCGGGGAGCTGTTTTTT	CASSRGQITGELFF
TRBD2	TRBV6-1	TRBJ2-1	many	TGTGCCAGTACCGTAGCGGGAGGGCCGATCGCAATTTCCTACAATGAGCAGTTCTTC	CASTVAGGPIAISYNEQFF
NA	TRBV4-1	TRBJ1-4	many	TGCGCCAGCAGCCAATCAGGGTCCCCGGGAGGCGAAAAACTGTTTTTT	CASSQSGSPGGEKLFF
NA	TRBV7-8	TRBJ1-3	NA	TGTGCCAGCAGCCCCGTATACGGGGACACCATATATTTT	CASSPVYGDTIYF
TRBD1	TRBV6-1	TRBJ2-2	NA	TGTGCCAGCAGTGTAATTTCCCACAGGGGTAGGGTGGGGGAGCTGTTTTTT	CASSVISHRGRVGELFF
TRBD2	TRBV12-3/TRBV12-4	TRBJ2-2	many	TGTGCCACCCAATATGGCGGGAGAAGCGGGACCGGGGAGCTGTTTTTT	CATQYGGRSGTGELFF
NA	TRBV20-1	TRBJ2-7	many	TGCAGTGCTAGAGGACGGGCCTACGAGCAGTACTTC	CSARGRAYEQYF
NA	TRBV5-1	TRBJ2-5	NA	TGCGCCAGCAGCCTACACCTACAAGAGACCCAGTACTTC	CASSLHLQETQYF
TRBD1	TRBV20-1	TRBJ1-6	NA	TGCAGTGCGCCCATGGCACAGGGGAATTCACCCCTCCACTTT	CSAPMAQGNSPLHF